This T cell receptor (beta chain) was observed in a study of PD-1 blockade in classical Hodgkin lymphoma. Study details: Nivolumab was administered to patients intravenously at 3 mg/kg every 2 weeks.

As to this clone: Its specificity is not known.

Specified time point: cycle 4 day 1 (C4D1), after less than seven weeks of nivolumab. Each patient's relapse followed autologous stem cell transplantation, and brentuximab vedotin exposure varied. Complete response, partial response or progressive disease constituted the best responses recorded. TCRdb's table, derived via immunoSEQ multiplex PCR, lists solely in-frame clones and lacks some. The sample lists 25,000 to 35,000 clones, around 68% seen once, with around 3.7% in the top ten. There are 15 residues in the CDR3. Trimming removed 6 bases from V and 0 bases from J; junction bases left unmatched: 9. Germline-derived CDR1 and CDR2 are GTSNPN and SVGIG (reference sequence). Study-wide results and limits: It was among complete responders that baseline diversity resembled that of newly diagnosed patients.

This TCR derives from a human donor with classical Hodgkin lymphoma. The source was peripheral blood mononuclear cells (PBMCs), collected before the fourth cycle of nivolumab. The V call is TRBV30, the J call TRBJ2-3, with 7 bases that match TRBD1. CDR3 sequence (DNA): TGTGCCTGCAACGAGGGGGCTAAAAGCACAGATACGCAGTATTTT. It encodes CACNEGAKSTDTQYF.